A selection of T cell receptor beta chains follows, all from one sample in a study of identical twins. TCRdb reprocessed the 5' RACE reads via MiXCR and lists one record per CDR3 protein. In the table there are 400,000 to 500,000 distinct CDR3 sequences, under 20% of which are singletons. The specimen sequenced was naive T cells sorted from blood. These receptors all come from a man aged 50 to 59 in good health. The CDR3 runs from the conserved cysteine through the conserved F or W. Fields, in order: V gene, J gene, clone size, CDR3 protein. Size is omitted from some rows. Given values are once, few, many or a class for expanded clones.

>TRBV20-1|TRBJ1-5|NA
CSAGQGARGQPQHF
>TRBV4-3|TRBJ1-1|few
CASSTGAGWGEAFF
>TRBV6-5|TRBJ1-1|many
CASSYFMTGTEAFF
>TRBV18|TRBJ2-1|NA
CASSPPSFLVQFF
>TRBV5-1|TRBJ2-1|NA
CASSFSSRLYNEQFF
>TRBV20-1|TRBJ2-2|NA
CSASGQTVGELFF
>TRBV7-2|TRBJ2-3|many
CASSLASSGGADTQYF
>TRBV6-1|TRBJ2-1|NA
CASRWREDIGEQFF
>TRBV5-4|TRBJ2-5|NA
CASSSRQGEWETQYF
>TRBV5-1|TRBJ1-5|many
CASSLVGDQPQHF
>TRBV20-1|TRBJ2-1|NA
CSAARQGSEQFF
>TRBV7-2|TRBJ2-7|NA
CASSLMGKGLEQYF
>TRBV5-1|TRBJ2-5|few
CASSLFAGEAETQYF
>TRBV6-1|TRBJ2-7|NA
CASRPTTVTYEQYF
>TRBV5-6|TRBJ2-1|NA
CASSSLQEHEQFF
>TRBV5-1|TRBJ1-1|many
CASRSGAGENTEAFF
>TRBV5-1|TRBJ1-4|NA
CASSLVGATNEKLFF
>TRBV9|TRBJ2-3|NA
CASSVATSTDTQYF
>TRBV20-1|TRBJ2-5|NA
CSARDLGTEETQYF
>TRBV4-2|TRBJ2-5|NA
CASSRGLAGEGYQETQYF
>TRBV3-1|TRBJ1-6|NA
CASSPSSYNSPLHF
>TRBV10-3|TRBJ2-3|NA
CAISEPGTSSTDTQYF
>TRBV11-2|TRBJ1-2|many
CASSLGGKGILGYTF
>TRBV6-1|TRBJ2-7|few
CASRAGTENYEQYF
>TRBV7-2|TRBJ2-3|NA
CASSRDRVSTQYF
>TRBV7-6|TRBJ2-5|NA
CASSLAAGGGEETQYF
>TRBV7-8|TRBJ1-1|NA
CASSLAQGFNTEAFF
>TRBV7-9|TRBJ2-3|NA
CASSPVDATYF
>TRBV10-3|TRBJ2-7|few
CAISASRTSSYEQYF
>TRBV7-9|TRBJ1-1|NA
CASSARDRENTEAFF
>TRBV7-2|TRBJ2-7|NA
CASSSGPIRDTHF
>TRBV12-3/TRBV12-4|TRBJ1-4|many
CASSSVGEKLFF
>TRBV29-1|TRBJ2-1|few
CSANRGGIYNEQFF